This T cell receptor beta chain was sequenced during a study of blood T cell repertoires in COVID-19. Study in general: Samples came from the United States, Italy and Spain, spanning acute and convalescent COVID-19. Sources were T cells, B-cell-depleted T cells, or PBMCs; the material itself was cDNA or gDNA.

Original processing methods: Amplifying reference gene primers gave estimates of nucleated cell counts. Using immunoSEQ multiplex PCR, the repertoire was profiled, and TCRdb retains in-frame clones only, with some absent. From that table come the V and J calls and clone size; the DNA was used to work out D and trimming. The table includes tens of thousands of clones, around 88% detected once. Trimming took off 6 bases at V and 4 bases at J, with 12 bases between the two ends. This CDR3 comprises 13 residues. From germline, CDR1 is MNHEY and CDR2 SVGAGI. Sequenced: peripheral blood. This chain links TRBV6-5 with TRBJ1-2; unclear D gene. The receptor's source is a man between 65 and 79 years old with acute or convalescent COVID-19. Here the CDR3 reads CASRAGTSYGYTF. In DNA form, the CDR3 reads TGTGCCAGCAGGGCAGGAACCAGCTATGGCTACACCTTC.